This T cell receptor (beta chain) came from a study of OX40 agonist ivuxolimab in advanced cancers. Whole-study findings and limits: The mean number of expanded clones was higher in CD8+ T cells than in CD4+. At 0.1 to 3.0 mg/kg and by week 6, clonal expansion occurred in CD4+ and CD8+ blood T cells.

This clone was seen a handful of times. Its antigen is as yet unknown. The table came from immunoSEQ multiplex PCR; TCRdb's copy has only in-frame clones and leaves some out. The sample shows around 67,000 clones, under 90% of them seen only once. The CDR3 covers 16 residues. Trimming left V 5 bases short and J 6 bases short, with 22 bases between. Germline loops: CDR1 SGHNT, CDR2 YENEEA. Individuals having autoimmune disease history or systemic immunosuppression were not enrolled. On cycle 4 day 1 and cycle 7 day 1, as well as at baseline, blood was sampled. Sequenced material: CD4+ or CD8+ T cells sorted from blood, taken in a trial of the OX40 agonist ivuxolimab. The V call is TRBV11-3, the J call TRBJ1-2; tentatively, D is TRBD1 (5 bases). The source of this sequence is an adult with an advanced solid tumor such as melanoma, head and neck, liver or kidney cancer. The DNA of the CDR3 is TGTGCCAGCAGCCAGGGTTGGGAGGGTCGTTCACATGGCTACACCTTC. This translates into CASSQGWEGRSHGYTF. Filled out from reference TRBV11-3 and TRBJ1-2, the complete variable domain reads EAGVVQSPRYKIIEKKQPVAFWCNPISGHNTLYWYLQNLGQGPELLIRYENEEAVDDSQLPKDRFSAERLKGVDSTLKIQPAELGDSAVYLCASSQGWEGRSHGYTFGSGTRLTVV.